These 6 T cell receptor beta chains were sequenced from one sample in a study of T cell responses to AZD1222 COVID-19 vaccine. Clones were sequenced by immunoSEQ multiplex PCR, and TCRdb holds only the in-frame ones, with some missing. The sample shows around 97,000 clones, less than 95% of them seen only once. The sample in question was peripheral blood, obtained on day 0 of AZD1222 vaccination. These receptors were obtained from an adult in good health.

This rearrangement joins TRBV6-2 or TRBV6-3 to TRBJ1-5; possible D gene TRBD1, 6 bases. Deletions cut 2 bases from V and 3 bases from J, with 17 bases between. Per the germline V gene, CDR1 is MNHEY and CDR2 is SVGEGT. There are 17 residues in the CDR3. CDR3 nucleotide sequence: TGTGCCAGCAGTTACGGGCTGGGGGGCCACCCCAATCAGCCCCAGCATTTT. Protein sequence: CASSYGLGGHPNQPQHF.

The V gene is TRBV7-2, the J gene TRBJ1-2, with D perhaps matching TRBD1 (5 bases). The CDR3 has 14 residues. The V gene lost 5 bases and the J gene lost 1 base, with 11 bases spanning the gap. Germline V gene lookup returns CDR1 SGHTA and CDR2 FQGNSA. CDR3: CASSPQAINYGYTF. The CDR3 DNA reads TGTGCCAGCAGCCCACAGGCCATTAACTATGGCTACACCTTC.

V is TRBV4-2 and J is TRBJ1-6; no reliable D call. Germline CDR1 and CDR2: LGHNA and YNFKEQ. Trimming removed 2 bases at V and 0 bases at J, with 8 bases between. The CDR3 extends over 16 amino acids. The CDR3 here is CASSQIENSYNSPLHF. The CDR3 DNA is TGTGCCAGCAGCCAAATCGAGAACTCCTATAATTCACCCCTCCACTTT.

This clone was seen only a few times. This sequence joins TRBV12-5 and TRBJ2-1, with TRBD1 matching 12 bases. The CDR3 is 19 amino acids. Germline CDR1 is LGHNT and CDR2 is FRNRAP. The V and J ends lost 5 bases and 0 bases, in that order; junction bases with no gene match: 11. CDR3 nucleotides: TGTGCTAGTGGTCCTCTCGGGACAGGGGGCTGGAGCTCCTACAATGAGCAGTTCTTC. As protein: CASGPLGTGGWSSYNEQFF. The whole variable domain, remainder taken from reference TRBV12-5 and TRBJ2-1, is DARVTQTPRHKVTEMGQEVTMRCQPILGHNTVFWYRQTMMQGLELLAYFRNRAPLDDSGMPKDRFSAEMPDATLATLKIQPSEPRDSAVYFCASGPLGTGGWSSYNEQFFGPGTRLTVL.

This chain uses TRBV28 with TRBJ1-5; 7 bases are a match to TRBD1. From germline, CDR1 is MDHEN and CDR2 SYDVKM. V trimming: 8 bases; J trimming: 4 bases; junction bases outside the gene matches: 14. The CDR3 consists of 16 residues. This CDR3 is CASSEAGGLGNQPQHF. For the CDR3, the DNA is TGTGCCAGCTCGGAGGCAGGGGGGCTTGGGAATCAGCCCCAGCATTTT.

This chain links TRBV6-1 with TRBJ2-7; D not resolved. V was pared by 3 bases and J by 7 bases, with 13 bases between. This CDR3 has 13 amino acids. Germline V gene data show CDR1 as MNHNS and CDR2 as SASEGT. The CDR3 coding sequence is TGTGCCAGCAGTGATTTGGGCTCCCTGGAGCAGTACTTC. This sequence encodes CASSDLGSLEQYF.